A single sample gave rise to the 21 T cell receptor beta chains below, sequenced in a study of identical twins. TCRdb reprocessed the 5' RACE reads via MiXCR and lists one record per CDR3 protein. Found here are 550,000 to 700,000 distinct CDR3 sequences, about 20% of them singletons; the top ten hold roughly 4%. These same records also appear under a second study, on T cells expressing NK-cell markers.

Sequenced sample: PBMCs. These receptors were collected from a young woman in good health.

The chain recombines TRBV5-1 with TRBJ2-3, with a tentative D call TRBD1 (6 bases). V dropped 6 bases and J dropped 4 bases, with 21 bases sitting between them. Looked up from germline, CDR1 is SGHRS and CDR2 is YFSETQ. CDR3 length: 16 residues. The DNA of the CDR3 is TGCGCCAGCACATCGGACAGTTTGGTAACTGCAGATACGCAGTATTTT. It is translated as CASTSDSLVTADTQYF.

This clonotype was seen ten or more times. The rearrangement uses TRBV4-2 and TRBJ2-3; the D gene is possibly TRBD2 (6 bases). Germline V gene sequence: CDR1 LGHNA, CDR2 YNFKEQ. The CDR3 length is 17 residues. V was shortened by 3 bases and J by 3 bases, with 19 bases between the two germline ends. The CDR3 region has the DNA TGTGCCAGCAGCCAGGTATCCGGGACTCTTGGAACAGATACGCAGTATTTT. It translates to CASSQVSGTLGTDTQYF.

This clonotype occurred many times. The chain carries TRBV20-1 and TRBJ2-7; 7 bases are shared with TRBD2. This CDR3 is 15 amino acids long. V gave up 3 bases and J gave up 1 base; unmatched junction bases: 9. Germline CDR1 and CDR2: DFQATT and SNEGSKA (reference sequence). CDR3 sequence: CSASRVSSGSYEQYF. CDR3 coding DNA: TGCAGTGCTAGTCGAGTGTCTAGCGGATCCTACGAGCAGTACTTC.

V and J are TRBV7-9 and TRBJ2-3; 13 bases line up with TRBD2. V dropped 4 bases and J dropped 3; count of bases not matched to a gene: 7. Per the germline V gene, CDR1 is SEHNR and CDR2 is FQNEAQ (reference sequence). The CDR3 has 17 amino acids. Here the CDR3 reads CASSSLGLAGVTDTQYF. In nucleotides, the CDR3 is TGTGCCAGCAGCTCCCTCGGACTAGCGGGAGTAACAGATACGCAGTATTTT.

This clonotype was seen only a few times. The J gene is TRBJ1-1, the V gene TRBV6-5, with D hard to call. The ends were cut back, 2 bases at V and 2 bases at J, with 12 bases in the middle. Germline values: CDR1 MNHEY, CDR2 SVGAGI. The CDR3 has 15 residues. CDR3: CASSYKNALNTEAFF. The CDR3 DNA sequence: TGTGCCAGCAGTTACAAAAACGCTCTTAACACTGAAGCTTTCTTT.

This clonotype appeared many times. The chain links TRBV6-5 to TRBJ2-3; 8 positions agree with TRBD2. Germline CDR1 reads MNHEY; CDR2 reads SVGAGI. The CDR3 runs 14 residues. The V segment lost 4 bases and the J segment 5 bases; nucleotides outside the gene matches: 5. CDR3 protein: CASSSGGAGDTQYF. DNA for the CDR3: TGTGCCAGCAGTTCGGGGGGGGCTGGAGATACGCAGTATTTT.

This clonotype was recorded a few times. The chain recombines TRBV6-6 with TRBJ2-7; D gene unclear. Looked up from germline, CDR1 is MNHNY and CDR2 is SVGAGI (reference sequence). The CDR3 consists of 13 residues. V lost 4 bases and J lost 2, with 9 bases in between. The CDR3 nucleotides read TGTGCCAGCAGTTGGGCGGAACCCTACGAGCAGTACTTC. As protein: CASSWAEPYEQYF.

This clonotype was counted between two and nine times. The rearrangement links TRBV5-1 to TRBJ1-1; possibly TRBD1 for D (5 bases). The CDR3 spans 15 residues. Germline V gives CDR1 SGHRS, CDR2 YFSETQ. Trimming removed 2 bases from V and 1 base from J, with 12 bases in between. The CDR3 sequence: CASSFRGGGNTEAFF. CDR3 DNA: TGCGCCAGCAGCTTTAGGGGCGGTGGGAACACTGAAGCTTTCTTT.

V usage is TRBV27 and J usage is TRBJ2-6, with D hard to call. The CDR3 covers 16 residues. CDR1 and CDR2 (germline): MNHEY, SMNVEV (reference sequence). The V end was cut by 5 bases, the J end by 0 bases, with 11 bases between. This chain's CDR3 is CASSLIGFSGANVLTF. The CDR3 DNA is TGTGCCAGCAGTCTTATAGGCTTCTCTGGGGCCAACGTCCTGACTTTC.

This clonotype was picked up a small number of times. J is TRBJ2-7 and V is TRBV20-1; the D gene is possibly TRBD2 (5 bases). There are 12 residues in the CDR3. The germline V gene has CDR1 DFQATT and CDR2 SNEGSKA (reference sequence). Trimming took 7 bases from V and 4 from J, leaving 14 bases between them. The CDR3 protein is CSVTGEWYEQYF. CDR3 DNA sequence: TGCAGTGTGACCGGGGAGTGGTACGAGCAGTACTTC.

This clonotype was seen just once. The chain is built from TRBV9 and TRBJ2-5; 10 positions match TRBD2. The CDR3 has 18 residues. Germline loops: CDR1 SGDLS, CDR2 YYNGEE. V shed 0 bases, J shed 4 bases, and the junction held 12 bases outside the gene matches. CDR3 region: CASSVASASGGIGETQYF. CDR3 nucleotides: TGTGCCAGCAGCGTAGCTTCTGCTAGCGGGGGAATAGGAGAGACCCAGTACTTC.

This clonotype was recorded a few times. The V gene is TRBV15, the J gene TRBJ1-1; perhaps TRBD1 as D (5 bases). Germline V gives CDR1 LNHNV, CDR2 YYDKDF (reference sequence). This CDR3 contains 16 residues. Deletions cut 4 bases from V and 1 base from J, with 16 bases between. The CDR3 DNA reads as TGTGCCACCAGCAATCGGGCAGGGTTAAAGAACACTGAAGCTTTCTTT. Its translation is CATSNRAGLKNTEAFF.

This clonotype was observed at least ten times. The gene calls are TRBV5-1 and TRBJ1-2; D remains unclear. CDR3 length: 12 amino acids. Trimming stripped 0 bases from V and 7 bases from J, with 7 bases between. In germline, CDR1 is SGHRS, CDR2 YFSETQ. In DNA, the CDR3 is TGCGCCAGCAGCTTGGGGGGAGGTGGCTACACCTTC. This translates into CASSLGGGGYTF.

Only a few counts were recorded for this clonotype. This sequence joins TRBV9 and TRBJ2-2; D is unclear. The germline gives CDR1 SGDLS, CDR2 YYNGEE. The V end lost 0 bases, the J end lost 3 bases, and 12 bases lay between the germline ends. This CDR3 is built from 16 residues. The CDR3 DNA sequence: TGTGCCAGCAGCGTAGCCAGGCTACCCTACACCGGGGAGCTGTTTTTT. Its translation is CASSVARLPYTGELFF.

In this sample, this clonotype turned up a few times. The chain carries TRBV12-3 or TRBV12-4 and TRBJ1-5; D is undetermined. The CDR3 consists of 15 residues. V shed 6 bases and J shed 0 bases, with 12 bases lying between them. CDR3 in amino acids: CASSWEWDSNQPQHF. The DNA for the CDR3 is TGTGCCAGCAGCTGGGAATGGGATAGCAATCAGCCCCAGCATTTT.

This rearrangement joins TRBV5-1 to TRBJ2-1; 12 nucleotides align to TRBD2. Losses at the gene ends were 4 bases for V and 10 bases for J; bases not matched to a gene: 6. Germline V CDR1 and CDR2: SGHRS, YFSETQ. The CDR3 extends over 14 amino acids. The CDR3 region is CASSIPSGRGEQFF. The CDR3 DNA reads TGCGCCAGCAGCATTCCTAGCGGGAGGGGCGAGCAGTTCTTC.

This clonotype was observed at least ten times. The gene calls are TRBV29-1 and TRBJ1-1; 10 bases are a match to TRBD1. Trimming took 5 bases from V and 4 from J; bases not matched to a gene: 7. CDR1 and CDR2 from the germline V gene are SQVTM and ANQGSEA. CDR3 length: 14 amino acids. CDR3 nucleotides: TGCAGCGTTCAGAAATGGACAGGGGGCACTGAAGCTTTCTTT. This translates into CSVQKWTGGTEAFF.

The chain couples TRBV5-1 to TRBJ2-3, with D maybe TRBD2 (5 bases). CDR3 size: 15 residues. The germline V gene has CDR1 SGHRS and CDR2 YFSETQ. Trimming removed 4 bases from V and 3 bases from J, with 15 bases in between. For the CDR3, the DNA is TGCGCCAGCAGCCCACAGATACTAGAAACAGATACGCAGTATTTT. This gives the protein CASSPQILETDTQYF.

This clonotype has ten or more counts. The chain joins TRBV3-1 to TRBJ1-1, with D perhaps TRBD1 (5 bases). This CDR3 is 14 amino acids long. V lost 7 bases, J lost 5 bases, and 17 bases lay in between. The germline V gene encodes CDR1 LGHDT and CDR2 YNNKEL (reference sequence). The CDR3 DNA follows: TGTGCCAGCACCTTCCGGGGTGGGGGGACTGAAGCTTTCTTT. As protein: CASTFRGGGTEAFF. Looking up the rest from reference TRBV3-1 and TRBJ1-1 gives the full variable domain: DTAVSQTPKYLVTQMGNDKSIKCEQNLGHDTMYWYKQDSKKFLKIMFSYNNKELIINETVPNRFSPKSPDKAHLNLHINSLELGDSAVYFCASTFRGGGTEAFFGQGTRLTVV.

This clonotype was seen repeatedly, ten times or more. The J gene is TRBJ2-1, the V gene TRBV5-1; D unresolved. Germline V gene sequence: CDR1 SGHRS, CDR2 YFSETQ. The CDR3 is made up of 13 amino acids. V dropped 0 bases and J dropped 7 bases, with 8 bases sitting between them. CDR3 sequence: CASSLAVMNEQFF. The CDR3 nucleotides are TGCGCCAGCAGCTTGGCCGTGATGAATGAGCAGTTCTTC.

The V gene is TRBV5-6, the J gene TRBJ2-7; TRBD2 is a possible D gene (5 bases). The CDR3 has 14 residues. Germline CDR1 SGHDT, CDR2 YYEEEE. Deletions cut 2 bases from V and 4 bases from J, with 13 bases between. As DNA, the CDR3 is TGTGCCAGCAGCTTCTGGACGGGGAGTTACGAGCAGTACTTC. Amino acids: CASSFWTGSYEQYF.